This TCR beta chain was recorded in a study of identical twins. Study findings and constraints: Clonotypes of the beta chain that were abundant in cord blood carried fewer insertions (memory repertoires showed none).

This CDR3 has 14 amino acids. Between the trimmed V and J ends, which lost 1 base and 7 bases, there was a span of 13 bases. Concerning this clonotype: What it binds is unknown.

Carrying unique molecular identifiers, the cDNA also gained a universal primer site through template switching. TCRdb re-called the 5' RACE reads with MiXCR, one entry per CDR3 protein. Of 1.5 million or so distinct CDR3 sequences listed, 32% were seen once; the top ten hold 0.27%. The TCR comes from a newborn girl in good health. V and J are TRBV12-3 or TRBV12-4 and TRBJ2-5, with D possibly matching TRBD2 (6 bases). Input material: cord blood. The CDR3 loop is CASSLEAGRMTQYF. The DNA for the CDR3 is TGTGCCAGCAGTTTAGAGGCGGGGAGGATGACCCAGTACTTC.